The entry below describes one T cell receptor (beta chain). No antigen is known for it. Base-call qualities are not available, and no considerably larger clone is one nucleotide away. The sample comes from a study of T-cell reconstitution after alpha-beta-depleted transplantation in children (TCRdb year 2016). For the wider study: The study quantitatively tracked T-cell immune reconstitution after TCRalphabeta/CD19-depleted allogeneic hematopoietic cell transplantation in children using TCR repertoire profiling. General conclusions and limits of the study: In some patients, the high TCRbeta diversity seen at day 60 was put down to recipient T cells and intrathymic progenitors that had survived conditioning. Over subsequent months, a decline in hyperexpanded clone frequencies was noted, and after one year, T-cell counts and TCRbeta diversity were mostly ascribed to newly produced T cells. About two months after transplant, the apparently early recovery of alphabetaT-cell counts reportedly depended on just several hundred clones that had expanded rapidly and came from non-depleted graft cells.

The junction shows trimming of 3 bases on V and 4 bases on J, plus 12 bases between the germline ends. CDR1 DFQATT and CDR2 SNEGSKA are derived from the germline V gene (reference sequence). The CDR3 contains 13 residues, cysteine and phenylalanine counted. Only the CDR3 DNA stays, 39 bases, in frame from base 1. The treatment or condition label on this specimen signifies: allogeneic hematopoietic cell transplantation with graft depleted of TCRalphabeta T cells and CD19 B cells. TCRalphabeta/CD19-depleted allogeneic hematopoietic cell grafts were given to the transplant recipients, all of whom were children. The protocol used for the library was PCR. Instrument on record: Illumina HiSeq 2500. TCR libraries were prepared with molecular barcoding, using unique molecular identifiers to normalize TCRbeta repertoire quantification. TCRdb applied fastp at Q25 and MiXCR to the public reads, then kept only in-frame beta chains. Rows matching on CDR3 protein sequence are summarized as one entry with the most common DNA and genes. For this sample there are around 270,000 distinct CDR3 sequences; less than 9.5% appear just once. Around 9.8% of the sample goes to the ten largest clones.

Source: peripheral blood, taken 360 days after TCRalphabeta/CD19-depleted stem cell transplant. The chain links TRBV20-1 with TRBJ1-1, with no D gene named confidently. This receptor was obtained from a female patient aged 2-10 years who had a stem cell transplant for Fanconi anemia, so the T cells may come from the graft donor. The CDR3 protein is CSARGGKGTEAFF. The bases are TGCAGTGCTAGGGGAGGGAAGGGCACTGAAGCTTTCTTT.